These 7 T cell receptor beta chains share one sample of origin, sequenced in a study of T cells after yellow fever vaccination. From the 5' RACE reads, TCRdb called clonotypes with MiXCR, one entry per CDR3 protein. The table records 200,000 to 250,000 distinct CDR3 sequences, 6.9% of them present only once. The material sequenced was CD4+ T cells sorted from PBMCs, taken 15 days after the yellow fever booster vaccination. The receptors shown here come from a man between 25 and 39 years old who received the YFV17D yellow fever vaccine.

This clonotype was detected ten times or more. Mismatch with germline at one junction end may stem from a read error. The gene calls are TRBV7-2 and TRBJ2-1; D unresolved. There are 14 residues in the CDR3. Germline V gives CDR1 SGHTA, CDR2 FQGNSA. Here the CDR3 reads CASSLADLYHEQFF. CDR3 in DNA: TGTGCCAGCAGCTTAGCGGACCTCTACCATGAGCAGTTCTTC.

The CDR3 protein is CASSDPGPSYEQYF. Written as DNA, the CDR3 is TGCGCCAGCAGCGACCCGGGTCCTTCCTACGAGCAGTACTTC. The chain joins TRBV5-1 to TRBJ2-7, with D unresolved. The CDR3 has 14 amino acids. The germline V and J ends were trimmed by 4 bases and 1 base, with 12 bases remaining between them. Germline assignment: CDR1 SGHRS and CDR2 YFSETQ. Together with reference TRBV5-1 and TRBJ2-7, the CDR3 gives the full variable domain: KAGVTQTPRYLIKTRGQQVTLSCSPISGHRSVSWYQQTPGQGLQFLFEYFSETQRNKGNFPGRFSGRQFSNSRSEMNVSTLELGDSALYLCASSDPGPSYEQYFGPGTRLTVT.

V and J are TRBV5-1 and TRBJ2-5, with 11 positions matching TRBD2. The CDR3 length is 15 residues. V lost 5 bases, J lost 4 bases, and 7 bases stayed unmatched. The germline V gene has CDR1 SGHRS and CDR2 YFSETQ. The CDR3 bases are TGCGCCAGCAGTGTAGCGGGAGGGGCCGGAGAGACCCAGTACTTC. Its protein is CASSVAGGAGETQYF.

Comments on this clonotype: One junction end does not reproduce the germline sequence, and a read error may be involved. The gene calls are TRBV18 and TRBJ2-5, with TRBD2 matching over 8 bases. The CDR3 contains 15 residues. CDR1 and CDR2 from the germline V gene are KGHSH and LQKENI. For the CDR3, the DNA is TGTGCCAGCTCACGGGTTAGCGGGAAAGAAGAGACCCAGCACTTC. Amino acid sequence: CASSRVSGKEETQHF.

This clonotype was counted a few times. The V and J genes are TRBV7-2 and TRBJ1-5; D gene uncertain. Germline V lookup: CDR1 SGHTA, CDR2 FQGNSA. This CDR3 comprises 14 residues. V lost 7 bases and J 10 bases, leaving 20 bases between the germline ends. The CDR3 here is CASTGVGSGRPQHF. Written as DNA, the CDR3 is TGTGCCAGCACGGGCGTAGGGAGTGGTCGCCCCCAGCATTTT. Using reference TRBV7-2 and TRBJ1-5 for the parts outside the CDR3, the full variable domain is GAGVSQSPSNKVTEKGKDVELRCDPISGHTALYWYRQSLGQGLEFLIYFQGNSAPDKSGLPSDRFSAERTGGSVSTLTIQRTQQEDSAVYLCASTGVGSGRPQHFGDGTRLSIL.

V gene TRBV18 combines with J gene TRBJ1-4; 8 bases fit TRBD1. This CDR3 has 15 residues. The V gene end was trimmed by 4 bases and the J gene end by 6 bases; junction bases not matched to a gene: 7. Germline CDR1 and CDR2: KGHSH and LQKENI. The DNA of the CDR3 is TGTGCCAGCTCACTTCCCAGGGGGCTGGATGAAAAACTGTTTTTT. Translation: CASSLPRGLDEKLFF.

The gene calls are TRBV7-2 and TRBJ2-7; TRBD2 matches 12 bases. The CDR3 sequence is 15 residues long. Per the germline V gene, CDR1 is SGHTA and CDR2 is FQGNSA. J lost 5 bases, V lost 1 base, and 3 bases had no gene match. The DNA for the CDR3 is TGTGCCAGCAGCTTAGTAACTAGCGGGGGGCACGAGCAGTACTTC. This encodes CASSLVTSGGHEQYF.